Below, 11 T cell receptor beta chains from the same sample are listed, as sequenced in a study of cytomegalovirus exposure and HLA in healthy donors. The PCR was carried out with 60 Vbeta primers and 13 Jbeta primers. Assay used: immunoSEQ multiplex PCR; TCRdb lists only in-frame clones, some missing. Of about 120,000 clones listed, about three quarters are singletons. Sequencing was done on a sample of PBMCs. All receptors derive from a man in his sixties in good health and CMV-seropositive.

Concerning this clone itself: One junction end does not reproduce the germline sequence, and a read error may be involved. J is TRBJ2-2 and V is TRBV27; TRBD2 aligns across 8 bases. This CDR3 is built from 15 residues. Per the germline V gene, CDR1 is MNHEY and CDR2 is SMNVEV (reference sequence). CDR3 bases: TGTGCCAGCTTTAGCGGGACCTTGAACGCCGGGGAGCTGTTTTTT. It specifies CASFSGTLNAGELFF.

V gene TRBV7-6 combines with J gene TRBJ2-2, with TRBD1 matching 7 bases. This CDR3 spans 15 amino acids. Per the germline V gene, CDR1 is SGHVS and CDR2 is FNYEAQ. The junction had 7 bases not matched to a gene; V was cut back by 5 bases and J by 4 bases. The CDR3 DNA reads TGTGCCAGCAGCCTTGACAGGGTGGGCACCGGGGAGCTGTTTTTT. It translates to CASSLDRVGTGELFF.

This rearrangement joins TRBV6-4 to TRBJ2-1, with a possible D match to TRBD1 (5 bases). Trimming shortened V by 3 bases and J by 1 base, and 7 bases separated the two germline ends. Germline V CDR1 and CDR2: MRHNA, SNTAGT. The CDR3 covers 14 residues. The CDR3 loop is CASSEGPSYNEQFF. The CDR3 coding sequence is TGTGCCAGCAGTGAGGGGCCTTCCTACAATGAGCAGTTCTTC.

The rearrangement joins TRBV4-1 to TRBJ2-4; D is perhaps TRBD2 (6 bases). Trimming removed 4 bases from V and 0 bases from J, with 25 bases in between. The length of the CDR3 is 20 residues. Germline lookup yields CDR1 MGHRA and CDR2 YSYEKL. The CDR3 sequence: CASSPFDRDSEKEAKNIQYF. The CDR3 nucleotides are TGCGCCAGCAGCCCATTTGACCGGGACTCCGAAAAGGAAGCCAAAAACATTCAGTACTTC.

The rearrangement uses TRBV11-2 and TRBJ2-7; tentative D call: TRBD2 (7 bases). Germline CDR1 reads SGHAT; CDR2 reads FQNNGV. Deletions cut 5 bases from V and 3 bases from J, with 17 bases between. The CDR3 extends over 15 amino acids. CDR3 nucleotides: TGTGCCAGCAGCGAAGGACTGGGAGGGGGCTACGAGCAGTACTTC. This encodes CASSEGLGGGYEQYF. The variable domain in full, with the rest retrieved from reference TRBV11-2 and TRBJ2-7, is EAGVAQSPRYKIIEKRQSVAFWCNPISGHATLYWYQQILGQGPKLLIQFQNNGVVDDSQLPKDRFSAERLKGVDSTLKIQPAKLEDSAVYLCASSEGLGGGYEQYFGPGTRLTVT.

The CDR3 sequence is CASTPGVGAGELFF. In DNA form, the CDR3 reads TGTGCCAGTACCCCAGGGGTCGGGGCCGGGGAGCTGTTTTTT. This chain joins TRBV14 and TRBJ2-2, with TRBD1 as a possible D gene (6 bases). CDR3 size: 14 residues. V was shortened by 9 bases and J by 6 bases, with 17 bases between the two germline ends. Per germline, CDR1 SGHDN and CDR2 FVKESK.

The V gene is TRBV6-1, the J gene TRBJ2-7; TRBD2 matches 8 bases. V was pared by 6 bases and J by 11 bases, with 12 bases of the junction left unmatched. Germline CDR1 and CDR2: MNHNS and SASEGT. The CDR3 loop spans 13 amino acids. The CDR3 DNA reads TGTGCCAGCAGGGAACCGGGGGGGGCTATGGAGTACTTC. Translating gives CASREPGGAMEYF.

CDR3 nucleotides: TGCGCCAGCAGCCAAGGGGACTATAGCAATCAGCCCCAGCATTTT. It specifies CASSQGDYSNQPQHF. The chain is built from TRBV4-1 and TRBJ1-5; tentative D call: TRBD1 (5 bases). V lost 1 base to trimming and J lost 0 bases, with 7 bases between them. This CDR3 is built from 15 residues. Germline CDR1 is MGHRA and CDR2 is YSYEKL.

This clone has more than one count but fewer than ten. Other DNA sequences in the sample encode the same CDR3. The J gene is TRBJ1-2, the V gene TRBV2; D remains unclear. The CDR3 has 14 residues. V lost 2 bases and J 4 bases, leaving 11 bases between the germline ends. Per germline, CDR1 SNHLY and CDR2 FYNNEI. CDR3 DNA sequence: TGTGCCAGCAGTGAACTTGGCCCCCTCTATGGCTACACCTTC. Amino acid sequence: CASSELGPLYGYTF.

The DNA of the CDR3 is TGTGCCAGCAGTTACGGCGGAGGCTACACCTTC. Amino acids: CASSYGGGYTF. V and J are TRBV6-1 and TRBJ1-2; D is uncertain. V was shortened by 5 bases and J by 8 bases, with 9 bases between the two germline ends. The CDR3 runs to 11 residues. Germline values: CDR1 MNHNS, CDR2 SASEGT.

The chain is built from TRBV30 and TRBJ2-3, with 13 nucleotides matching TRBD2. The germline CDR1 and CDR2 sequences are GTSNPN and SVGIG (reference sequence). The CDR3 extends over 17 amino acids. The V segment lost 2 bases and the J segment 4 bases; nucleotides outside the gene matches: 9. The CDR3 DNA reads TGTGCCTGGAGTTCTTATCGGACTAGCGGGAGCCCAGATACGCAGTATTTT. It translates to CAWSSYRTSGSPDTQYF.